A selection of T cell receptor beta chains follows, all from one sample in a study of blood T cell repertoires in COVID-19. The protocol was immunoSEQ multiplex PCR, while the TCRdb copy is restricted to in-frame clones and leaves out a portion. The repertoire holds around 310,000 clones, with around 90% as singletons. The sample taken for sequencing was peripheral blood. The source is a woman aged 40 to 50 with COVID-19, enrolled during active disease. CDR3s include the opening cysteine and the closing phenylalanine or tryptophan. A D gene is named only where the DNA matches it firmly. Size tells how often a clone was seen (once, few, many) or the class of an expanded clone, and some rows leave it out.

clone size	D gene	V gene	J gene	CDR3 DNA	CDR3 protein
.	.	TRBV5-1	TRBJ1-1	TGCGCCAGCAGCTTGGGCGCGGTGAACACTGAAGCTTTCTTT	CASSLGAVNTEAFF
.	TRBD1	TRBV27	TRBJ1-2	TGTGCCAGCAGTTGGGGGGACAGGGCCAATGGCTACACCTTC	CASSWGDRANGYTF
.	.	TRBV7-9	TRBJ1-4	TGTGCCAGCAGCGTCCGGAGGGCCGCTAATGAAAAACTGTTTTTT	CASSVRRAANEKLFF
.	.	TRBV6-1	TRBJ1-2	TGTGCCAGCAGTGATAATGCCCGGAGGGGCTACACCTTC	CASSDNARRGYTF
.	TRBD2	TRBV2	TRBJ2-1	TGTGCCAGCGGGACTAGCTACAATGAGCAGTTCTTC	CASGTSYNEQFF
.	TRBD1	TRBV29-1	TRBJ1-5	TGCAGCGTTCGGACAGGGTCTAGCAATCAGCCCCAGCATTTT	CSVRTGSSNQPQHF
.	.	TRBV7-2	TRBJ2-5	TGTGCCAGCAGCTTAGGGACCCGGGGGACCCAGTACTTC	CASSLGTRGTQYF
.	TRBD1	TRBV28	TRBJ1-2	TGTGCCAGCAGTTTTATATGGGGGACAGGGCTTGGCTACACCTTC	CASSFIWGTGLGYTF
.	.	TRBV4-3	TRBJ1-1	TGCGCCAGCAGCCGAGAACCCCAGGGAGAAGCTTTCTTT	CASSREPQGEAFF
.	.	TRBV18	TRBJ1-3	TGTGCCAGCTCACCTCCTAGCTCGAGCTCTGGAAACACCATATATTTT	CASSPPSSSSGNTIYF
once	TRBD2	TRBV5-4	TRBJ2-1	TGTGCCAGCAGCTACGGGACTAGCGTCTACAATGAGCAGTTCTTC	CASSYGTSVYNEQFF
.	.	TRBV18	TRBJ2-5	TGTGCCAGCTCGTTGACAACCGTCCAAGAGACCCAGTACTTC	CASSLTTVQETQYF
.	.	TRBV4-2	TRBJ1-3	TGTGCCAGCAGCCATGCGGACAGCACCTCTGGAAACACCATATATTTT	CASSHADSTSGNTIYF
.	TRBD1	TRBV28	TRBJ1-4	TGTGCCAGCAGTTTGGGACAGGGGTCTAATGAAAAACTGTTTTTT	CASSLGQGSNEKLFF
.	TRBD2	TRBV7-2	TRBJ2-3	TGTGCCAGCAGCGGGAAGGGACTAGCGGGGGGCGGGAGCACAGATACGCAGTATTTT	CASSGKGLAGGGSTDTQYF
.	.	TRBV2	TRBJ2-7	TGTGCCAGCAGTGAAAAACAGGGCCTCTCCTACGAGCAGTACTTC	CASSEKQGLSYEQYF
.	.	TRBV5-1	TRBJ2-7	TGCGCCAGCAGACAGGGTTCCAATCTGGGCGAGCAGTACTTC	CASRQGSNLGEQYF
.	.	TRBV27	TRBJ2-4	TGTGCCAGTGTTCAGGTGGGCAGGCTGGTAGCCAAAAACATTCAGTACTTC	CASVQVGRLVAKNIQYF
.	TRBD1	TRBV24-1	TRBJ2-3	TGTGCCACCAGTGAGGTGACAGGGTGGGGCACAGATACGCAGTATTTT	CATSEVTGWGTDTQYF
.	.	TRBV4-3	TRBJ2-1	TGCGCCAGCAGCCGAAACAGGGATTACAATGAGCAGTTCTTC	CASSRNRDYNEQFF
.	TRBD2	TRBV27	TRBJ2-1	TGTGCCAGCAGGGGAAAGGGGAGGGGCTCCTACAATGAGCAGTTCTTC	CASRGKGRGSYNEQFF
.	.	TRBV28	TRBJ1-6	TGTGCCAGCAGTCCCCCTCCCCCTTCACCCCTCCACTTT	CASSPPPPSPLHF
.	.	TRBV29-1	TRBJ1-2	TGCAGCGTTGAGGCAGGCTCGGGGGGCTACACCTTC	CSVEAGSGGYTF
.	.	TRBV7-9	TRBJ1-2	TGTGCCAGCAGCCTGGGTCGGGGAGGAGGCTACACCTTC	CASSLGRGGGYTF
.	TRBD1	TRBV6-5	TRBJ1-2	TGTGCCAGCAGTTCCCAACAGGGACAGGGCTACACCTTC	CASSSQQGQGYTF
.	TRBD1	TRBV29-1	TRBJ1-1	TGCAGCGTCGTCTCAGGGGGAGCTGAAGCTTTCTTT	CSVVSGGAEAFF
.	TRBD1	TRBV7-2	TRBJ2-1	TGTGCCAGCAGCTTGGACAGGGGGGTACACAATGAGCAGTTCTTC	CASSLDRGVHNEQFF
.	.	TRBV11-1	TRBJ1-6	TGTGCCAGCAGCCTCACAGGCCAGAGATCACCCCTCCACTTT	CASSLTGQRSPLHF
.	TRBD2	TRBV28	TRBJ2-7	TGTGCCAGCAGTTTATATGGGGGGGCCTACGAGCAGTACTTC	CASSLYGGAYEQYF
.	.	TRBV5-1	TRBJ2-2	TGCGCCAGCAGCTTGGCCTCGGGGGTTGTAACCGGGGAGCTGTTTTTT	CASSLASGVVTGELFF
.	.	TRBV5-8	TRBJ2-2	TGTGCCAGCAGTACCCGATTTTCCGGGGGTGGGCTGTTTTTT	CASSTRFSGGGLFF
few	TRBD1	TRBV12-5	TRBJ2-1	TGTGCTAGGGACAAGAGCGGGACAGGGGTAAGGAACTACAATGAGCAGTTCTTC	CARDKSGTGVRNYNEQFF
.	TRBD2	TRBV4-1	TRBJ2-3	TGCGCCAGCAGCCAGCTGAGTAGCGGGGGGGCGGAAGATACGCAGTATTTT	CASSQLSSGGAEDTQYF
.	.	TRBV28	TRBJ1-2	TGTGCCAGCAGTTCTCCTAACTATGGCTACACCTTC	CASSSPNYGYTF
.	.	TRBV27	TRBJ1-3	TGTGCCAGCAGTTTACTGGCAGGGTCTGGAAACACCATATATTTT	CASSLLAGSGNTIYF
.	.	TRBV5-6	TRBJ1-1	TGTGCCAGCAGCTTGGGCCAGGGGTACACTGAAGCTTTCTTT	CASSLGQGYTEAFF
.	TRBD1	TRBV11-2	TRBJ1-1	TGTGCCAGCACCTGGACAGGGAGCACTGAAGCTTTCTTT	CASTWTGSTEAFF
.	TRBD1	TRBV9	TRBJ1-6	TGTGCCAGCAGCGTAGCAGACAGGGGTAATTCACCCCTCCACTTT	CASSVADRGNSPLHF
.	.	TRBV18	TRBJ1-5	TGTGCCAGCTCACCATGGGCAGGGGCCGATCAGCCCCAGCATTTT	CASSPWAGADQPQHF
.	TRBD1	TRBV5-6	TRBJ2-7	TGTGCCAGCAGCTTGAATCTTTACCGGGACAGGAGCTCCTACGAGCAGTACTTC	CASSLNLYRDRSSYEQYF
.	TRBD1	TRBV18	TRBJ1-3	TGTGCCAGCTCACCTTTAGTTGGGACAGGGGAAAACACCATATATTTT	CASSPLVGTGENTIYF
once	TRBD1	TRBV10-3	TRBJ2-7	TGTGCCATCAGTCTTGGGACAGAGGGCGAGCAGTACTTC	CAISLGTEGEQYF
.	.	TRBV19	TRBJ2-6	TGTGCCAGTAGTACCCTACAGGGAGGGGGCTCTGGGGCCAACGTCCTGACTTTC	CASSTLQGGGSGANVLTF
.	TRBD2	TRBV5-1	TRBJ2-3	TGCGCCAGCAGCTTGGTCCCTAGCGGGGACACAGATACGCAGTATTTT	CASSLVPSGDTDTQYF
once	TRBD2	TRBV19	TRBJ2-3	TGTGCCAGTAGTACTAGCGGGCCGACAGATACGCAGTATTTT	CASSTSGPTDTQYF
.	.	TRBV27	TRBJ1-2	TGTGCCAGCAGTTTATCGCCAGGGACAAACTATGGCTACACCTTC	CASSLSPGTNYGYTF
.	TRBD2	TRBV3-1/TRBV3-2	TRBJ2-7	TGTGCCAGCAGCCAAGGGCTAGCGGGGGCCCCCTACGAGCAGTACTTC	CASSQGLAGAPYEQYF
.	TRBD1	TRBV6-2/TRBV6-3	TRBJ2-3	TGTGCCAGCAGTTACTCGGGACAGGGAAGCCCAGATACGCAGTATTTT	CASSYSGQGSPDTQYF
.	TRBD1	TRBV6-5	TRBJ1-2	TGTGCCAGCAGACCAGGACAGGGCTTCCGGGGCTACACCTTC	CASRPGQGFRGYTF
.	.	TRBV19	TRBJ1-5	TGTGCCAGTAGTAGAATGGACGGGAGAAATCAGCCCCAGCATTTT	CASSRMDGRNQPQHF
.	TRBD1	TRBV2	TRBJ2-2	TGTGCCAGCAGTGGCCGTGGGACAGGGGGCACCGGGGAGCTGTTTTTT	CASSGRGTGGTGELFF
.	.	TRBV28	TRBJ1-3	TGTGCCAGCAGTTTTAGTAGTGGAAACACCATATATTTT	CASSFSSGNTIYF
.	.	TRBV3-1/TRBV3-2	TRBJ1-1	TGTGCCAGCAGAGAAGGAGGGGTGAACACTGAAGCTTTCTTT	CASREGGVNTEAFF
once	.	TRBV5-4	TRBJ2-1	TGTGCCAGCAGCTACGGGCCCGGGGAGAGTGAGCAGTTCTTC	CASSYGPGESEQFF